This section outlines one TCR beta chain sequence together with its context. Its antigen remains unknown. These data come from a study of graft-versus-host responses after intestinal transplantation. Study details: Recipients had multivisceral, liver-intestinal, or isolated intestinal transplants. The whole recipient group had anti-thymocyte globulin induction followed by tacrolimus and steroids for around 3 years.

Overall study findings and caveats: Among circulating GvH clones, peak levels were associated with early post-transplant declines in HvG clones. GvH clones were found in recipient marrow; some appeared first in ileum or blood.

Method: immunoSEQ multiplex PCR; TCRdb's copy keeps in-frame clones and lacks some. Among 81,000 or so clones listed, approximately 95% were seen once. From germline, CDR1 is MNHNY and CDR2 SVGAGI (reference sequence). CDR3 size: 14 residues. The junction had 8 bases not matched to a gene; V was cut back by 10 bases and J by 1 base. The receptor comes from a human donor who was the organ donor for an intestinal transplant. The source material was unstimulated CD8+ T cells sorted from spleen or lymph node cells, sampled before transplant. The chain couples TRBV6-6 to TRBJ2-3; 7 positions agree with TRBD1. CDR3 bases: TGTGCCACTAAGACAGGGTTCGGCACAGATACGCAGTATTTT. Protein sequence: CATKTGFGTDTQYF.